This is a list of T cell receptor beta chains from one sample in a study of OX40 agonist ivuxolimab in advanced cancers. The data were produced by immunoSEQ multiplex PCR, yet TCRdb's version contains in-frame clones alone and is incomplete. The table records around 79,000 clones, approximately 85% of them present only once. The source material was CD4+ or CD8+ T cells sorted from blood, sampled in a trial of the OX40 agonist ivuxolimab. These receptors all stem from an adult with an advanced solid tumor such as melanoma, head and neck, liver or kidney cancer. Both conserved end residues are part of each CDR3. Fields, in order: CDR3 length, D gene, clone size, J gene, V gene, CDR3 protein, CDR3 DNA. The D gene is left open where the match is weak. Expanded clones get a size class; other rows say once, few or many, or leave the size out.

cdr3_length: 21
d_call: TRBD2
clone_size: .
j_call: TRBJ2-3
v_call: TRBV13
cdr3_aa: CASSLGDRFALAGGDTDTQYF
cdr3_nt: TGTGCCAGCAGCTTAGGCGATCGGTTCGCACTAGCGGGGGGGGACACAGATACGCAGTATTTT

cdr3_length: 13
d_call: .
clone_size: .
j_call: TRBJ1-1
v_call: TRBV4-1
cdr3_aa: CASSPFGGSEAFF
cdr3_nt: TGCGCCAGCAGCCCCTTTGGTGGGTCGGAAGCTTTCTTT

cdr3_length: 14
d_call: .
clone_size: .
j_call: TRBJ1-4
v_call: TRBV5-6
cdr3_aa: CASGSSWSNEKLFF
cdr3_nt: TGTGCCAGCGGTTCAAGTTGGTCTAATGAAAAACTGTTTTTT

cdr3_length: 14
d_call: .
clone_size: .
j_call: TRBJ2-2
v_call: TRBV7-2
cdr3_aa: CASSPEPNTGELFF
cdr3_nt: TGTGCCAGCAGCCCCGAGCCAAACACCGGGGAGCTGTTTTTT

cdr3_length: 13
d_call: .
clone_size: .
j_call: TRBJ1-6
v_call: TRBV7-8
cdr3_aa: CASRPGHNSPLHF
cdr3_nt: TGTGCCAGCAGGCCGGGACACAATTCACCCCTCCACTTT

cdr3_length: 15
d_call: .
clone_size: .
j_call: TRBJ2-2
v_call: TRBV18
cdr3_aa: CASSPGGANTGELFF
cdr3_nt: TGTGCCAGCTCACCAGGCGGGGCTAACACCGGGGAGCTGTTTTTT

cdr3_length: 13
d_call: .
clone_size: .
j_call: TRBJ1-2
v_call: TRBV30
cdr3_aa: CAWSVLDRRGYTF
cdr3_nt: TGTGCCTGGAGTGTACTAGACAGAAGGGGCTACACCTTC

cdr3_length: 13
d_call: .
clone_size: .
j_call: TRBJ1-1
v_call: TRBV29-1
cdr3_aa: CSVAESLNTEAFF
cdr3_nt: TGCAGCGTTGCAGAGAGCCTCAACACTGAAGCTTTCTTT

cdr3_length: 14
d_call: .
clone_size: .
j_call: TRBJ1-6
v_call: TRBV5-8
cdr3_aa: CASSLFQGYSPLHF
cdr3_nt: TGTGCCAGCAGCTTGTTTCAGGGCTATTCACCCCTCCACTTT

cdr3_length: 14
d_call: TRBD1
clone_size: once
j_call: TRBJ2-7
v_call: TRBV5-1
cdr3_aa: CASSLGQGGYEQYF
cdr3_nt: TGCGCCAGCAGCTTGGGACAGGGGGGCTACGAGCAGTACTTC

cdr3_length: 17
d_call: TRBD2
clone_size: .
j_call: TRBJ2-3
v_call: TRBV9
cdr3_aa: CASSPDRGGRHTDTQYF
cdr3_nt: TGTGCCAGCAGCCCAGACCGGGGGGGACGCCACACAGATACGCAGTATTTT

cdr3_length: 13
d_call: .
clone_size: .
j_call: TRBJ2-5
v_call: TRBV6-1
cdr3_aa: CASRNRDQETQYF
cdr3_nt: TGTGCCAGCAGGAACAGGGACCAAGAGACCCAGTACTTC

cdr3_length: 16
d_call: TRBD1
clone_size: .
j_call: TRBJ2-7
v_call: TRBV6-6
cdr3_aa: CASSYNPGTGGREQYF
cdr3_nt: TGTGCCAGCAGTTACAACCCAGGGACAGGGGGACGCGAGCAGTACTTC

cdr3_length: 15
d_call: .
clone_size: .
j_call: TRBJ1-6
v_call: TRBV5-1
cdr3_aa: CASRATPGNNSPLHF
cdr3_nt: TGCGCCAGCCGAGCCACCCCAGGGAATAATTCACCCCTCCACTTT

cdr3_length: 14
d_call: .
clone_size: .
j_call: TRBJ2-3
v_call: TRBV7-2
cdr3_aa: CASSTGTPQDTQYF
cdr3_nt: TGTGCCAGCAGCACCGGGACTCCCCAAGATACGCAGTATTTT

cdr3_length: 15
d_call: .
clone_size: .
j_call: TRBJ1-3
v_call: TRBV11-2
cdr3_aa: CASSLDRTVGNTIYF
cdr3_nt: TGTGCCAGCAGCTTAGATAGGACAGTCGGAAACACCATATATTTT

cdr3_length: 17
d_call: TRBD2
clone_size: .
j_call: TRBJ2-7
v_call: TRBV19
cdr3_aa: CASRPPRGGEITYEQYF
cdr3_nt: TGTGCCAGTAGACCCCCCCGGGGGGGCGAGATCACCTACGAGCAGTACTTC

cdr3_length: 16
d_call: .
clone_size: .
j_call: TRBJ2-7
v_call: TRBV7-8
cdr3_aa: CASSLPPGLGAYEQYF
cdr3_nt: TGTGCCAGCAGCTTACCCCCGGGACTCGGAGCCTACGAGCAGTACTTC

cdr3_length: 13
d_call: .
clone_size: .
j_call: TRBJ1-2
v_call: TRBV7-2
cdr3_aa: CASSLRQGDAYTF
cdr3_nt: TGTGCCAGCAGCTTGCGGCAGGGCGATGCCTACACCTTC

cdr3_length: 14
d_call: .
clone_size: few
j_call: TRBJ1-5
v_call: TRBV2
cdr3_aa: CASSSNRQNQPQHF
cdr3_nt: TGTGCCAGCAGTTCCAACAGGCAGAATCAGCCCCAGCATTTT

cdr3_length: 13
d_call: .
clone_size: few
j_call: TRBJ1-1
v_call: TRBV7-2
cdr3_aa: CASSSDKNTEAFF
cdr3_nt: TGTGCCAGCAGCTCGGACAAGAACACTGAAGCTTTCTTT

cdr3_length: 12
d_call: .
clone_size: .
j_call: TRBJ1-5
v_call: TRBV6-5
cdr3_aa: CASSNQNQPQHF
cdr3_nt: TGTGCCAGCAGTAATCAGAATCAGCCCCAGCATTTT

cdr3_length: 14
d_call: .
clone_size: .
j_call: TRBJ1-1
v_call: TRBV5-1
cdr3_aa: CASAATGENTEAFF
cdr3_nt: TGCGCCAGCGCCGCAACAGGAGAGAACACTGAAGCTTTCTTT

cdr3_length: 17
d_call: .
clone_size: .
j_call: TRBJ1-3
v_call: TRBV5-1
cdr3_aa: CASSLGDSVYSGNTIYF
cdr3_nt: TGCGCCAGCAGCTTGGGAGACAGCGTATACTCTGGAAACACCATATATTTT

cdr3_length: 13
d_call: TRBD1
clone_size: .
j_call: TRBJ1-6
v_call: TRBV6-5
cdr3_aa: CASRQGSLAPLHF
cdr3_nt: TGTGCCAGCCGACAGGGATCGTTGGCACCCCTCCACTTT

cdr3_length: 16
d_call: .
clone_size: .
j_call: TRBJ2-2
v_call: TRBV18
cdr3_aa: CASSPPTGRDTGELFF
cdr3_nt: TGTGCCAGCTCACCACCGACAGGGAGGGACACCGGGGAGCTGTTTTTT

cdr3_length: 12
d_call: .
clone_size: .
j_call: TRBJ1-2
v_call: TRBV2
cdr3_aa: CASSEGDYGYTF
cdr3_nt: TGTGCCAGCAGTGAGGGGGACTATGGCTACACCTTC

cdr3_length: 14
d_call: .
clone_size: .
j_call: TRBJ1-1
v_call: TRBV29-1
cdr3_aa: CSGSMGEMNTEAFF
cdr3_nt: TGCAGCGGATCGATGGGGGAGATGAACACTGAAGCTTTCTTT

cdr3_length: 17
d_call: .
clone_size: .
j_call: TRBJ2-1
v_call: TRBV12-5
cdr3_aa: CASGLNGGSGTYNEQFF
cdr3_nt: TGTGCTAGTGGTTTGAATGGAGGTTCAGGGACCTACAATGAGCAGTTCTTC

cdr3_length: 13
d_call: .
clone_size: .
j_call: TRBJ1-5
v_call: TRBV2
cdr3_aa: CASSERGNQPQHF
cdr3_nt: TGTGCCAGCAGTGAACGCGGGAATCAGCCCCAGCATTTT

cdr3_length: 16
d_call: .
clone_size: .
j_call: TRBJ2-2
v_call: TRBV7-6
cdr3_aa: CASSIYPGQNTGELFF
cdr3_nt: TGTGCCAGCAGTATATATCCGGGACAAAACACCGGGGAGCTGTTTTTT

cdr3_length: 16
d_call: .
clone_size: .
j_call: TRBJ2-7
v_call: TRBV7-9
cdr3_aa: CASSSDPTPRRRPSYF
cdr3_nt: TGTGCCAGCAGCTCCGACCCCACTCCTCGACGGAGACCTTCGTACTTC

cdr3_length: 13
d_call: .
clone_size: .
j_call: TRBJ2-5
v_call: TRBV10-3
cdr3_aa: CAIKGQTQETQYF
cdr3_nt: TGTGCCATCAAGGGGCAGACTCAAGAGACCCAGTACTTC

cdr3_length: 14
d_call: TRBD1
clone_size: once
j_call: TRBJ1-1
v_call: TRBV5-1
cdr3_aa: CASNTGGSGTEAFF
cdr3_nt: TGCGCCAGTAATACAGGGGGCTCGGGAACTGAAGCTTTCTTT

cdr3_length: 17
d_call: TRBD1
clone_size: once
j_call: TRBJ2-3
v_call: TRBV7-9
cdr3_aa: CASSHLQGPQGTDTQYF
cdr3_nt: TGTGCCAGCAGCCATTTACAGGGGCCTCAGGGGACAGATACGCAGTATTTT

cdr3_length: 17
d_call: TRBD2
clone_size: .
j_call: TRBJ2-2
v_call: TRBV27
cdr3_aa: CASSLLRGAAVAGELFF
cdr3_nt: TGTGCCAGCAGTTTATTGCGGGGGGCAGCTGTGGCCGGGGAGCTGTTTTTT